These T cell receptor beta chains were read from a single sample in a study of CD8+ T cells in alopecia areata. Here immunoSEQ multiplex PCR was the method, and the copy in TCRdb shows in-frame clones only, minus some. The sample consists of 150,000 to 200,000 clones, 50% to 65% of them appearing once. The source material was CD4+ T cells sorted from blood. The receptor set was obtained from a human donor in good health. Both conserved end residues are part of each CDR3.

V gene | CDR3 protein
TRBV10-3 | CAISESTGQPQHF
TRBV30 | CAWSVMLGSNTEAFF
TRBV11-2 | CASRGTGSYEQYF
TRBV28 | CASSWGTGTNYGYTF
TRBV6-5 | CASGRGTQGDTQYF
TRBV11-2 | CASSSLGLARETQYF
TRBV28 | CASSYLTGGQPQHF
TRBV5-1 | CASSHGQGGGYTF
TRBV15 | CATSRDYRGNYGYTF
TRBV2 | CASSEGLAKNIQYF
TRBV2 | CASRKGDSHYGYTF
TRBV5-1 | CASRVDSLSNQPQHF
TRBV6-6 | CASGDVYGYTF
TRBV23-1 | CASSPREAAYEQFF
TRBV7-9 | CASSSAGTDTQYF
TRBV28 | CASLNPSGSEQFF
TRBV29-1 | CSVALFSQQAQYF